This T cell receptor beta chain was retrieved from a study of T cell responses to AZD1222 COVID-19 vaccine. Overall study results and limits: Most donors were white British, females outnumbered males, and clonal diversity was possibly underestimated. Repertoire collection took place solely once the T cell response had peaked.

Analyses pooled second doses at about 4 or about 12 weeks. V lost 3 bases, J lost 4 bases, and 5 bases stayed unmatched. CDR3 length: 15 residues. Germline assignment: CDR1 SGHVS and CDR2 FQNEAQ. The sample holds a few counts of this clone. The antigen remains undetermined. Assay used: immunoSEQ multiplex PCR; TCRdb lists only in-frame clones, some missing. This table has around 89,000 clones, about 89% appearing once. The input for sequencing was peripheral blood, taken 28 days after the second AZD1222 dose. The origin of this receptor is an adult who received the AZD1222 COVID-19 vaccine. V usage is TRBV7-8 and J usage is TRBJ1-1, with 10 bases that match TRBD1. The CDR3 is CASSLVGQGLTEAFF. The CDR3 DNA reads TGTGCCAGCAGCTTGGTGGGACAGGGGCTCACTGAAGCTTTCTTT.